This T cell receptor beta chain was identified in a study of response to subunit inactivated influenza vaccine. The germline V gene has CDR1 SGHKS and CDR2 YYEKEE (reference sequence). CDR3 length: 16 residues. V was clipped by 4 bases and J by 2 bases; unmatched bases: 9. One entry per CDR3 protein, called by TCRdb with MiXCR from the RT-PCR reads. The sample lists about 620,000 distinct CDR3 sequences; 10% to 12% were seen once. This sample was shared with a second study, whose subject was T cells expressing NK-cell markers. That work states: Researchers built TCR beta cDNA using 5'RACE template switching with UMIs. One of eight sequenced donors was HCMV-seronegative; the other seven were seropositive. A range of about 1.0-7.5% of CD8+ T cells consisted of dominant NKG2C+ clonotypes in six donors. It remained uncertain whether the expanded NKG2C+ T cell clones were specific for HCMV antigens.

V and J are TRBV5-5 and TRBJ2-3; 8 nucleotides line up with TRBD2. The sequences come from PBMCs from blood, collected on the day of vaccination. The TCR was taken from a man aged 50 to 60 who received an inactivated influenza vaccine. CDR3 DNA sequence: TGTGCCAGCAGCCCGGGCAGGACTAGCCACACAGATACGCAGTATTTT. Translated: CASSPGRTSHTDTQYF. The complete variable domain, with remaining parts taken from reference TRBV5-5 and TRBJ2-3, reads DAGVTQSPTHLIKTRGQQVTLRCSPISGHKSVSWYQQVLGQGPQFIFQYYEKEERGRGNFPDRFSARQFPNYSSELNVNALLLGDSALYLCASSPGRTSHTDTQYFGPGTRLTVL.